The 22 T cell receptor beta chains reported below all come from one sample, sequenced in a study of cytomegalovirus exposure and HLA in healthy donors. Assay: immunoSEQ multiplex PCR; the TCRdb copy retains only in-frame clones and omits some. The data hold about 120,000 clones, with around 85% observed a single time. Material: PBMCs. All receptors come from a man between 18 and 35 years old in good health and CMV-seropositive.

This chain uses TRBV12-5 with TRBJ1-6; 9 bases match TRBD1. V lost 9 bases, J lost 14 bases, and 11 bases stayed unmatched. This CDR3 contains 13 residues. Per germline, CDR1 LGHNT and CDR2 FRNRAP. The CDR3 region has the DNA TGTGCTAGCCGGGACAGGGCAGGTATCTCCCTCCACTTT. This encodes CASRDRAGISLHF.

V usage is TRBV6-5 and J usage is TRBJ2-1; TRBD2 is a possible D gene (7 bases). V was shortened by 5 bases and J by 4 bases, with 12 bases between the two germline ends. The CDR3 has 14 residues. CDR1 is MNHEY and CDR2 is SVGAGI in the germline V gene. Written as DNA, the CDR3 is TGTGCCAGCAGTAAAGGGGGGGAATACAATGAGCAGTTCTTC. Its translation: CASSKGGEYNEQFF.

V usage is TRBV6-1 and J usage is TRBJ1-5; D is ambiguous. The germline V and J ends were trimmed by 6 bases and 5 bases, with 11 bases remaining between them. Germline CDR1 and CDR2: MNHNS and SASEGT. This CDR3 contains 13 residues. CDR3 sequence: CASRGSLYQPQHF. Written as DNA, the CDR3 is TGTGCCAGCAGGGGGAGTCTATATCAGCCCCAGCATTTT.

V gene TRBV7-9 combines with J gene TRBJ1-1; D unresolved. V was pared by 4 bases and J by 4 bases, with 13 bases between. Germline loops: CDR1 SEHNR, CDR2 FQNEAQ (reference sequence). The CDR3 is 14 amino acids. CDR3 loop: CASSYVNRGTEAFF. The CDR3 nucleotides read TGTGCCAGCAGCTACGTGAATCGGGGCACTGAAGCTTTCTTT.

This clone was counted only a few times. CDR3 region: CASSQDGGTDYNEQFF. In DNA, the CDR3 is TGTGCCAGCAGCCAAGATGGCGGGACAGACTACAATGAGCAGTTCTTC. The chain combines TRBV4-2 with TRBJ2-1; tentative D call: TRBD1 (7 bases). In germline, CDR1 is LGHNA, CDR2 YNFKEQ. The CDR3 is 16 amino acids. The germline V and J ends were trimmed by 0 bases and 3 bases, with 12 bases remaining between them.

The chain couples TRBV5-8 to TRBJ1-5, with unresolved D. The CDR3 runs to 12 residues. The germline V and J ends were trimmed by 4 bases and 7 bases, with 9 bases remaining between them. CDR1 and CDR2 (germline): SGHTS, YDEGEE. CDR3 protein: CASSPGGQPQHF. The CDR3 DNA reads TGTGCCAGCAGCCCGGGTGGACAGCCCCAGCATTTT.

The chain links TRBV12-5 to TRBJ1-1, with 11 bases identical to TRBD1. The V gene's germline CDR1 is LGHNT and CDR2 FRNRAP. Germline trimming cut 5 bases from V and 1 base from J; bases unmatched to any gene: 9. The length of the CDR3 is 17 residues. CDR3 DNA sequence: TGTGCTAGTGGTCCAGATCCGGACAGGGGGCCGAACACTGAAGCTTTCTTT. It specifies CASGPDPDRGPNTEAFF.

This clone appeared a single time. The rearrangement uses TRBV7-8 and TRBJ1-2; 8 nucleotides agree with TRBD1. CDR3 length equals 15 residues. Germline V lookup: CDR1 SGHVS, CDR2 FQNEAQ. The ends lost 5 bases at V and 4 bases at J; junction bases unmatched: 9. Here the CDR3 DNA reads TGTGCCAGCAGCCGCGACAGGGGTGCTGCCTATGGCTACACCTTC. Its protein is CASSRDRGAAYGYTF.

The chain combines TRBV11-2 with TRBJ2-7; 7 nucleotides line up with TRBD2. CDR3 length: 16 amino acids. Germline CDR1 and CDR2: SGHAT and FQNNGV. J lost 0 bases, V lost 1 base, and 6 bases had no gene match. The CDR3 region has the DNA TGTGCCAGCAGCTTAGTAGTAGCGGGTAGCTCCTACGAGCAGTACTTC. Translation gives CASSLVVAGSSYEQYF.

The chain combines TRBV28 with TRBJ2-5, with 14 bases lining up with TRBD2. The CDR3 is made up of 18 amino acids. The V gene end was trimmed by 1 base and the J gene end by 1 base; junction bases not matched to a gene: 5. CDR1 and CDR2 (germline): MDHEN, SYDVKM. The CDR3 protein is CASSLSTGLAGGQETQYF. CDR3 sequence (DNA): TGTGCCAGCAGTTTATCCACTGGACTAGCGGGAGGCCAAGAGACCCAGTACTTC.

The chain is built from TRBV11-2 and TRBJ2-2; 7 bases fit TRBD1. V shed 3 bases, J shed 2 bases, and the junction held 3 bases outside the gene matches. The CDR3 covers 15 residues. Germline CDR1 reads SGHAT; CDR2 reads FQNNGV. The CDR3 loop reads CASSLTGRNTGELFF. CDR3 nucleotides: TGTGCCAGCAGCTTGACAGGGCGAAACACCGGGGAGCTGTTTTTT.

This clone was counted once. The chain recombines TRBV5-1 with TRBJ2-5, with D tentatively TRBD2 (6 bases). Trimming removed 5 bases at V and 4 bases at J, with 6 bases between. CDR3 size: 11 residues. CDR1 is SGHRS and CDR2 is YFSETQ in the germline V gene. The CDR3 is CASRGGETQYF. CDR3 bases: TGCGCCAGCAGGGGGGGAGAGACCCAGTACTTC.

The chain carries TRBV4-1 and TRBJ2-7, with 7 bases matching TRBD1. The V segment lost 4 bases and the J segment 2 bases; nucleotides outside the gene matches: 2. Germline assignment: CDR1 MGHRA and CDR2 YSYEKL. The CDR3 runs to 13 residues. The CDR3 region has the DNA TGCGCCAGCAGCCGGGACAGAGCCTACGAGCAGTACTTC. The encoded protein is CASSRDRAYEQYF.

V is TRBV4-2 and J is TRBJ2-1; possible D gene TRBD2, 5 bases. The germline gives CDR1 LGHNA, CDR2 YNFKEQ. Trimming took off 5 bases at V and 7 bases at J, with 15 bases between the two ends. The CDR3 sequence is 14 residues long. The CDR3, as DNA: TGTGCCAGCAGCGAGGGTGTCAACACAAATGAGCAGTTCTTC. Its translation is CASSEGVNTNEQFF.

CDR3 nucleotide sequence: TGTGCCAGCAGTTACTCCGGCAGGCCCTACGAGCAGTACTTC. It encodes CASSYSGRPYEQYF. The chain is built from TRBV6-5 and TRBJ2-5, with D unresolved. The assigned J gene may be wrong: the sequence end matches TRBJ2-7 better. Germline CDR1 is MNHEY and CDR2 is SVGAGI. The CDR3 loop spans 14 amino acids.

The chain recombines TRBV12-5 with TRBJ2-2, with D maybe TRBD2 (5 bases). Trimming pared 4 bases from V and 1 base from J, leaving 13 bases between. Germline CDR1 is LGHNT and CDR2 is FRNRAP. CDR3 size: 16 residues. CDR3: CASGSGKALNTGELFF. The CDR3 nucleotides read TGTGCTAGTGGTTCCGGGAAGGCCTTGAACACCGGGGAGCTGTTTTTT.

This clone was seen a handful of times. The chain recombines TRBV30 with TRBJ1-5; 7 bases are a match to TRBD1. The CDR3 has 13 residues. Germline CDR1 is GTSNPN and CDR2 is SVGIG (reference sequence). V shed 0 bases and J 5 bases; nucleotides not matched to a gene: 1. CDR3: CAWSVTGDQPQHF. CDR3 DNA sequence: TGTGCCTGGAGTGTTACAGGGGATCAGCCCCAGCATTTT.

The DNA for the CDR3 is TGTGCCAGTACCTACAGGTCCCCGAACACTGAAGCTTTCTTT. Translating gives CASTYRSPNTEAFF. The rearrangement links TRBV19 to TRBJ1-1, with a tentative D call TRBD1 (5 bases). The CDR3 length is 14 residues. CDR1 LNHDA and CDR2 SQIVND come from the germline V gene (reference sequence). Trimming took 7 bases from V and 1 from J, leaving 13 bases between them. Complete variable domain (other parts from reference TRBV19 and TRBJ1-1): DGGITQSPKYLFRKEGQNVTLSCEQNLNHDAMYWYRQDPGQGLRLIYYSQIVNDFQKGDIAEGYSVSREKKESFPLTVTSAQKNPTAFYLCASTYRSPNTEAFFGQGTRLTVV.

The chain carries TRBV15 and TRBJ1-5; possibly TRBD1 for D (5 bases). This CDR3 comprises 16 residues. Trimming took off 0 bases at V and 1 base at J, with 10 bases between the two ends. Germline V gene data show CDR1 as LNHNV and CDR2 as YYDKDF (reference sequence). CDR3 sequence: CATSRDMGGSNQPQHF. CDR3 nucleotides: TGTGCCACCAGCAGAGATATGGGGGGAAGCAATCAGCCCCAGCATTTT.

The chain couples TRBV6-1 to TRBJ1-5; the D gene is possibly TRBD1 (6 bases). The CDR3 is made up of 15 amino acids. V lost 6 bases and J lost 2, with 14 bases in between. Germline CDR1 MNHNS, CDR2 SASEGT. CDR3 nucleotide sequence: TGTGCCAGCAGAGGGGGGGGCACCGGCAATCAGCCCCAGCATTTT. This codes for CASRGGGTGNQPQHF.

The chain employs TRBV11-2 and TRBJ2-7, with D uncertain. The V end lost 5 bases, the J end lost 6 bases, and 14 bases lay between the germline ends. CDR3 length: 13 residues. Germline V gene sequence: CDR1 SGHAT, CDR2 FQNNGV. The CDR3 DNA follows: TGTGCCAGCAGCCTCCCCCCCGAGTTCGAGCAGTACTTC. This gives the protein CASSLPPEFEQYF. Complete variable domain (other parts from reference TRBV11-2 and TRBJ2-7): EAGVAQSPRYKIIEKRQSVAFWCNPISGHATLYWYQQILGQGPKLLIQFQNNGVVDDSQLPKDRFSAERLKGVDSTLKIQPAKLEDSAVYLCASSLPPEFEQYFGPGTRLTVT.

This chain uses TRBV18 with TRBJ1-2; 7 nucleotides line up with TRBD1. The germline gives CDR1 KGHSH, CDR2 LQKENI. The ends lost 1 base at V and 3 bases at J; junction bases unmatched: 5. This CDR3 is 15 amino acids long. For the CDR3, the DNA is TGTGCCAGCTCACCACGGACAGGAGTTGACTATGGCTACACCTTC. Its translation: CASSPRTGVDYGYTF.